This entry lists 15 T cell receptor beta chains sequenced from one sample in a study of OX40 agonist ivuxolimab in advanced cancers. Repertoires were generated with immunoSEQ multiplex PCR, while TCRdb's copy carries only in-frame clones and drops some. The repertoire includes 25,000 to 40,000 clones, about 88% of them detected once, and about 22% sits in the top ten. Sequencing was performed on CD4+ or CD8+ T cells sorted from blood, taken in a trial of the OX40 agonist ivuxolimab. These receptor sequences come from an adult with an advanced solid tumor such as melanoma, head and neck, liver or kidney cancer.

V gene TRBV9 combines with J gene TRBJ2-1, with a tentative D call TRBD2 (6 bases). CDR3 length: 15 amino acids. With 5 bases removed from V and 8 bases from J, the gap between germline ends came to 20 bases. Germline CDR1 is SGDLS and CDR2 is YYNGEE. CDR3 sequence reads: CASSPYSGSLDEQFF. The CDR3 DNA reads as TGTGCCAGCAGTCCCTACTCCGGGAGCCTCGATGAGCAGTTCTTC.

The CDR3 sequence: CAWSFSGTGAYEQYF. The CDR3 DNA reads TGTGCCTGGAGTTTTTCCGGGACAGGGGCCTACGAGCAGTACTTC. The chain links TRBV30 to TRBJ2-7; TRBD1 matches 10 bases. This CDR3 spans 15 amino acids. J gave up 2 bases and V 2 bases, and 6 bases lay outside the gene matches. CDR1 is GTSNPN and CDR2 is SVGIG in the germline V gene (reference sequence).

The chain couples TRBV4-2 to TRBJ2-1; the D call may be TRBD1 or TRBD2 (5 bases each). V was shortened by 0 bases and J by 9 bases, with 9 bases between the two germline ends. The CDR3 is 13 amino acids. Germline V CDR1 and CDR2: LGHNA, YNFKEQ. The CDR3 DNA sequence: TGTGCCAGCAGCCAAGATTCTGGGGGTGAGCAGTTCTTC. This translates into CASSQDSGGEQFF.

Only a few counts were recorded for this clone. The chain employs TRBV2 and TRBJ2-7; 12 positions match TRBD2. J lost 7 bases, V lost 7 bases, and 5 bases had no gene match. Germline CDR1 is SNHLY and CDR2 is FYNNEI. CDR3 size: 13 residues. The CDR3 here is CASTRLAGDEQYF. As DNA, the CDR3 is TGTGCCAGCACTAGACTAGCGGGAGATGAGCAGTACTTC. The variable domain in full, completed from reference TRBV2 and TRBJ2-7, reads EPEVTQTPSHQVTQMGQEVILRCVPISNHLYFYWYRQILGQKVEFLVSFYNNEISEKSEIFDDQFSVERPDGSNFTLKIRSTKLEDSAMYFCASTRLAGDEQYFGPGTRLTVT.

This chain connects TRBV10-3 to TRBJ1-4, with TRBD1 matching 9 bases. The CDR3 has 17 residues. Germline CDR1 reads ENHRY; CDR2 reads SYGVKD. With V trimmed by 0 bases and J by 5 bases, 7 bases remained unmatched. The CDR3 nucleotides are TGTGCCATCAGTGAGTCGTGGAGAGGACAGGGGAATGAAAAACTGTTTTTT. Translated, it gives CAISESWRGQGNEKLFF.

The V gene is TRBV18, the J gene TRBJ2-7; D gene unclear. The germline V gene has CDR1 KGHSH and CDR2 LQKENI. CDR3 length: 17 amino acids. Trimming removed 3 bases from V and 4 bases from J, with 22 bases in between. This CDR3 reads CASSPETWQKVQYEQYF. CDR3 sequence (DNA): TGTGCCAGCTCACCGGAAACTTGGCAGAAGGTCCAATACGAGCAGTACTTC. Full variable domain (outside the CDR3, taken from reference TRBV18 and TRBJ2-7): NAGVMQNPRHLVRRRGQEARLRCSPMKGHSHVYWYRQLPEEGLKFMVYLQKENIIDESGMPKERFSAEFPKEGPSILRIQQVVRGDSAAYFCASSPETWQKVQYEQYFGPGTRLTVT.

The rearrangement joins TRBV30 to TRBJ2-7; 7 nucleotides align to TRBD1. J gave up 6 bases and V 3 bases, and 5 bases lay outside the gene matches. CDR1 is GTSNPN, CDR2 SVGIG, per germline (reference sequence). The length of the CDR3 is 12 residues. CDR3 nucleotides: TGTGCCTGGAGCTTGACAGGGACCGAGCAGTACTTC. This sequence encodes CAWSLTGTEQYF.

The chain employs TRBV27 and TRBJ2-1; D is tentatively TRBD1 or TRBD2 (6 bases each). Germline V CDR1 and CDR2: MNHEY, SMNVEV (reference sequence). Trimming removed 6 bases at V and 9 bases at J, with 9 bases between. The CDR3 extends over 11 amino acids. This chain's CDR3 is CASRGGTEQFF. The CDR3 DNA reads TGTGCCAGCAGAGGGGGGACTGAGCAGTTCTTC.

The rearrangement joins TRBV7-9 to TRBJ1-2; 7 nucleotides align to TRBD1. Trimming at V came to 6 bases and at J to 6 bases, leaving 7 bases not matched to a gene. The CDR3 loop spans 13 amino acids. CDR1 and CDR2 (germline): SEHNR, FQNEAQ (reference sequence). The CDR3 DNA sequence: TGTGCCAGCAGATTTCCGGGACAGCATGGCTACACCTTC. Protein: CASRFPGQHGYTF.

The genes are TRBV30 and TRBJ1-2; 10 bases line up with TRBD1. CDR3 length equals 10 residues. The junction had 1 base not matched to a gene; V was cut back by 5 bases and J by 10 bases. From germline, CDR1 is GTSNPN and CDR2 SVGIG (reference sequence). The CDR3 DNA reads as TGTGCCTGGGGGACAGGGGCCTACACCTTC. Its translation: CAWGTGAYTF.

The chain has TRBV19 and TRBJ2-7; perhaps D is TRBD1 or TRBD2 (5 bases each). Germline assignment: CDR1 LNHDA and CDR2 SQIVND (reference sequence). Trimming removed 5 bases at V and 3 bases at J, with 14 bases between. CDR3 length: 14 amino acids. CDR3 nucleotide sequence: TGTGCCAGTAGTCCCCGGGGCCCCTTCTACGAGCAGTACTTC. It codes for CASSPRGPFYEQYF.

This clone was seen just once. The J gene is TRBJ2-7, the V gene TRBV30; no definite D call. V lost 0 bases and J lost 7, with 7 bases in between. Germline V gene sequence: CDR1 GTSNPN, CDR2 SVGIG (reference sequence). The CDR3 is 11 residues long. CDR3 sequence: CAWSVGGEQYF. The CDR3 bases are TGTGCCTGGAGTGTCGGTGGTGAGCAGTACTTC. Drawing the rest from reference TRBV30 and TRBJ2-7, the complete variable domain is SQTIHQWPATLVQPVGSPLSLECTVEGTSNPNLYWYRQAAGRGLQLLFYSVGIGQISSEVPQNLSASRPQDRQFILSSKKLLLSDSGFYLCAWSVGGEQYFGPGTRLTVT.

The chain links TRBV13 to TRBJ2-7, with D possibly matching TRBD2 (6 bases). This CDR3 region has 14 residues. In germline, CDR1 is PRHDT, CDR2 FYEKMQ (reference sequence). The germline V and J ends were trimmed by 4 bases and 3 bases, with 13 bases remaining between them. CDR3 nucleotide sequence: TGTGCCAGCAGCTCGGGACTGAGAATCTACGAGCAGTACTTC. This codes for CASSSGLRIYEQYF.

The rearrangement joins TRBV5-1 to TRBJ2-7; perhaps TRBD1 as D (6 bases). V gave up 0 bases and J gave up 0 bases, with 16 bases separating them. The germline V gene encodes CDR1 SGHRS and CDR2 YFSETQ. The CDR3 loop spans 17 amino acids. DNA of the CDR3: TGCGCCAGCAGCTTGGCCAACATGGGGGCCCCCTCCTACGAGCAGTACTTC. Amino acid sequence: CASSLANMGAPSYEQYF.

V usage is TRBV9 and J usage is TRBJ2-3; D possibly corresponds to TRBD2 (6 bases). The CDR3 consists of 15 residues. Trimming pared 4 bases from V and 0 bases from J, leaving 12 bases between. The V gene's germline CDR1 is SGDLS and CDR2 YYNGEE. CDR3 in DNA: TGTGCCAGCAGCTCCAGCGGAGGGAGCACAGATACGCAGTATTTT. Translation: CASSSSGGSTDTQYF.